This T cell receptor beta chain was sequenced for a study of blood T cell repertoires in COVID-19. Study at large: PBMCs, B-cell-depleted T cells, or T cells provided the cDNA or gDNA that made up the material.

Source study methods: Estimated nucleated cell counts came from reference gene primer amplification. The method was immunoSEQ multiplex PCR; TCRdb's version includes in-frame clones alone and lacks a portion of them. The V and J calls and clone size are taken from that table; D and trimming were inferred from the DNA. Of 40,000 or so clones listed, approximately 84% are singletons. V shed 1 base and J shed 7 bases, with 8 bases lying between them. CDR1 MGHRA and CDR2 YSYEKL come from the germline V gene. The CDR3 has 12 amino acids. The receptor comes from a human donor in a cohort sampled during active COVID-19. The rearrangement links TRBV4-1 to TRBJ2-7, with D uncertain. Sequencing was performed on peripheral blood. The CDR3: CASSQGLREQYF. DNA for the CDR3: TGCGCCAGCAGCCAAGGTTTGAGGGAGCAGTACTTC.